The rows below give T cell receptor beta chains drawn from one sample of a study of blood T cell repertoires in COVID-19. Only in-frame clones appear in the TCRdb table, and some are missing; sequencing was by immunoSEQ multiplex PCR. The profile shows about 28,000 clones, about 84% of them singletons. Sequenced: peripheral blood. The receptors come from a woman in her fifties or sixties with acute or convalescent COVID-19. CDR3s include the opening cysteine and the closing phenylalanine or tryptophan. The D gene is left open where the match is weak. Size tells how often a clone was seen (once, few, many) or the class of an expanded clone, and some rows leave it out.

d_call: TRBD1; v_call: TRBV5-1; clone_size: .; j_call: TRBJ1-2; cdr3_nt: TGCGCCAGCAGCTTAGGACAGGGCGGCTATGGCTACACCTTC; cdr3_aa: CASSLGQGGYGYTF
d_call: TRBD2; v_call: TRBV7-9; clone_size: .; j_call: TRBJ2-5; cdr3_nt: TGTGCCAGCAGCTTAGTTCGGCGGGGGGTAGAGACCCAGTACTTC; cdr3_aa: CASSLVRRGVETQYF
d_call: TRBD1; v_call: TRBV7-9; clone_size: .; j_call: TRBJ1-2; cdr3_nt: TGTGCCAGCAGCATTACAGGGGGAGGCTACACCTTC; cdr3_aa: CASSITGGGYTF
d_call: .; v_call: TRBV6-1; clone_size: .; j_call: TRBJ1-1; cdr3_nt: TGTGCCAGCAGTGAAAGGGCGGGAGGTAGTGGAGCGAGTGCTTTCTTT; cdr3_aa: CASSERAGGSGASAFF
d_call: .; v_call: TRBV7-9; clone_size: few; j_call: TRBJ2-5; cdr3_nt: TGTGCCAGCAGTACAGGGTCCGCAATAGCGCAAGAGACCCAGTACTTC; cdr3_aa: CASSTGSAIAQETQYF
d_call: .; v_call: TRBV9; clone_size: .; j_call: TRBJ1-2; cdr3_nt: TGTGCCAGCAGCGTAGCCACGGACTATGGCTACACCTTC; cdr3_aa: CASSVATDYGYTF
d_call: TRBD1; v_call: TRBV6-5; clone_size: .; j_call: TRBJ1-2; cdr3_nt: TGTGCCAGCAGTTCTCCCGGGACAGGGGACGATGGCTACACCTTC; cdr3_aa: CASSSPGTGDDGYTF
d_call: .; v_call: TRBV29-1; clone_size: .; j_call: TRBJ2-7; cdr3_nt: TGCAGCGTGGCCGGGACATTGAGCAACGAGCAGTACTTC; cdr3_aa: CSVAGTLSNEQYF
d_call: .; v_call: TRBV6-2/TRBV6-3; clone_size: .; j_call: TRBJ1-5; cdr3_nt: TGTGCCAGCAGTGACTCCGGGATTCAGCCCCAGCATTTT; cdr3_aa: CASSDSGIQPQHF
d_call: .; v_call: TRBV5-5; clone_size: few; j_call: TRBJ1-6; cdr3_nt: TGTGCCAGCAGCCCTGTGGCACAGTCTTATAATTCACCCCTCCACTTT; cdr3_aa: CASSPVAQSYNSPLHF
d_call: TRBD2; v_call: TRBV2; clone_size: .; j_call: TRBJ2-5; cdr3_nt: TGTGCCAGCACCCTAAGCGGGGGGGAGACCCAGTACTTC; cdr3_aa: CASTLSGGETQYF
d_call: TRBD1; v_call: TRBV6-5; clone_size: once; j_call: TRBJ1-4; cdr3_nt: TGTGCCAGCAGGAGACAGGGACCGGGTGAAAAACTGTTTTTT; cdr3_aa: CASRRQGPGEKLFF
d_call: .; v_call: TRBV4-1; clone_size: few; j_call: TRBJ1-2; cdr3_nt: TGCGCCAGCAGCCAGCCCCTAGCGACTTCTAACTATGGCTACACCTTC; cdr3_aa: CASSQPLATSNYGYTF
d_call: .; v_call: TRBV9; clone_size: .; j_call: TRBJ2-3; cdr3_nt: TGTGCCAGCAGCCCCTCGACAGGTCGGGGCACAGATACGCAGTATTTT; cdr3_aa: CASSPSTGRGTDTQYF
d_call: .; v_call: TRBV5-4; clone_size: .; j_call: TRBJ2-5; cdr3_nt: TGTGCCAGCACCTCTACTAGGAAAGAGACCCAGTACTTC; cdr3_aa: CASTSTRKETQYF
d_call: .; v_call: TRBV2; clone_size: .; j_call: TRBJ1-1; cdr3_nt: TGTGCCAGCAGCCATCTGGGTACAGGGAACACTGAAGCTTTCTTT; cdr3_aa: CASSHLGTGNTEAFF
d_call: TRBD1; v_call: TRBV12-3/TRBV12-4; clone_size: once; j_call: TRBJ1-2; cdr3_nt: TGTGCCAGCAGTACCCGGACAGGGGGTCGCCTCTTC; cdr3_aa: CASSTRTGGRLF
d_call: .; v_call: TRBV4-2; clone_size: .; j_call: TRBJ1-3; cdr3_nt: TGTGCCAGCAGCCAAGGACTGCAATCGGGCTCTGGAAACACCATATATTTT; cdr3_aa: CASSQGLQSGSGNTIYF
d_call: .; v_call: TRBV12-3/TRBV12-4; clone_size: .; j_call: TRBJ2-5; cdr3_nt: TGTGCCAGCAGTTTGTCCGGGGAGACCCAGTACTTC; cdr3_aa: CASSLSGETQYF
d_call: TRBD2; v_call: TRBV7-9; clone_size: few; j_call: TRBJ2-2; cdr3_nt: TGTGCCAGCAGCTCACCTAGCGGGGGGGCCGGCGGGGAGCTGTTTTTT; cdr3_aa: CASSSPSGGAGGELFF
d_call: TRBD2; v_call: TRBV3-1/TRBV3-2; clone_size: .; j_call: TRBJ2-3; cdr3_nt: TGTGCCAGCAGCCGTCTCGGGGCTAGCGGGGAAAGCACAGATACGCAGTATTTT; cdr3_aa: CASSRLGASGESTDTQYF
d_call: .; v_call: TRBV7-2; clone_size: .; j_call: TRBJ1-2; cdr3_nt: TGTGCCAGCAGCAGCGCTCGGGGGGGCCGAAACTATGGCTACACCTTC; cdr3_aa: CASSSARGGRNYGYTF
d_call: .; v_call: TRBV2; clone_size: .; j_call: TRBJ1-4; cdr3_nt: TGTGCCAGCAGTGAAGGTCGGCAGGGCCAAGATAATGAAAAACTGTTTTTT; cdr3_aa: CASSEGRQGQDNEKLFF
d_call: TRBD1; v_call: TRBV19; clone_size: few; j_call: TRBJ1-5; cdr3_nt: TGTGCCAGTAGTATTATGGGACAGGGGGACAATCAGCCCCAGCATTTT; cdr3_aa: CASSIMGQGDNQPQHF
d_call: TRBD1; v_call: TRBV2; clone_size: once; j_call: TRBJ1-2; cdr3_nt: TGTGCCAGCAGTGGGGGAGGCTCAGGGGGGTATGGCTACACCTTC; cdr3_aa: CASSGGGSGGYGYTF
d_call: TRBD2; v_call: TRBV4-1; clone_size: .; j_call: TRBJ2-3; cdr3_nt: TGCGCCAGCAGCCAAGTCAACCCGCCCAGCGGGGCAGATACGCAGTATTTT; cdr3_aa: CASSQVNPPSGADTQYF
d_call: TRBD1; v_call: TRBV11-3; clone_size: .; j_call: TRBJ1-5; cdr3_nt: TGTGCCAGCAGTCGGAGACAGGGGGGCCTGCCCCAGCATTTT; cdr3_aa: CASSRRQGGLPQHF
d_call: TRBD1; v_call: TRBV2; clone_size: once; j_call: TRBJ2-6; cdr3_nt: TGTGCCAGCAGTATGGCAGGGGGCCCGAGGGGGGCCAACGTCCTGACTTTC; cdr3_aa: CASSMAGGPRGANVLTF
d_call: .; v_call: TRBV24-1; clone_size: .; j_call: TRBJ2-3; cdr3_nt: TGTGCCACCAGTGGTCCCGATGGGCGGGGACGTTCAGATACGCAGTATTTT; cdr3_aa: CATSGPDGRGRSDTQYF
d_call: .; v_call: TRBV27; clone_size: .; j_call: TRBJ1-5; cdr3_nt: TGTGCCAGCAGTCCCGGGACGGGGGTCGGCAATCAGCCCCAGCATTTT; cdr3_aa: CASSPGTGVGNQPQHF
d_call: .; v_call: TRBV2; clone_size: once; j_call: TRBJ1-3; cdr3_nt: TGTGCCAGCAGTAACACCCTCTCTGGAAACACCATATATTTT; cdr3_aa: CASSNTLSGNTIYF
d_call: TRBD1; v_call: TRBV3-1/TRBV3-2; clone_size: .; j_call: TRBJ1-1; cdr3_nt: TGTGCCAGCAGCCAAGCCCTGACAGGGGAAGCTTTCTTT; cdr3_aa: CASSQALTGEAFF
d_call: .; v_call: TRBV6-1; clone_size: .; j_call: TRBJ1-3; cdr3_nt: TGTGCCAGCAGTGACAGGGGTGACACCATATATTTT; cdr3_aa: CASSDRGDTIYF
d_call: TRBD2; v_call: TRBV19; clone_size: .; j_call: TRBJ2-1; cdr3_nt: TGTGCCAGTAGATCAAGACTAGCGGGGGTATATGAGCAGTTCTTC; cdr3_aa: CASRSRLAGVYEQFF
d_call: .; v_call: TRBV7-8; clone_size: .; j_call: TRBJ2-2; cdr3_nt: TGTGCCAGCAGCTTTGGAGCGTACACCGGGGAGCTGTTTTTT; cdr3_aa: CASSFGAYTGELFF
d_call: .; v_call: TRBV7-3; clone_size: .; j_call: TRBJ2-2; cdr3_nt: TGTGCCAGCAGCCCGGCCCAGACAAACACCGGGGAGCTGTTTTTT; cdr3_aa: CASSPAQTNTGELFF
d_call: TRBD1; v_call: TRBV5-6; clone_size: .; j_call: TRBJ1-2; cdr3_nt: TGTGCCAGCAGACTCAGGGGGATGGCAGCTCGCGGCTACACCTTC; cdr3_aa: CASRLRGMAARGYTF
d_call: .; v_call: TRBV9; clone_size: once; j_call: TRBJ1-2; cdr3_nt: TGTGCCAGCAGCGTAGAGGGCCAGGGCGCTAACTATGGCTACACCTTC; cdr3_aa: CASSVEGQGANYGYTF
d_call: .; v_call: TRBV19; clone_size: .; j_call: TRBJ1-5; cdr3_nt: TGTGCCAGTAGTACAGGGCTAGACAATCAGCCCCAGCATTTT; cdr3_aa: CASSTGLDNQPQHF
d_call: .; v_call: TRBV19; clone_size: .; j_call: TRBJ1-5; cdr3_nt: TGTGCCAGTAACCAGGGTGGCAATCAGCCCCAGCATTTT; cdr3_aa: CASNQGGNQPQHF
d_call: .; v_call: TRBV7-2; clone_size: .; j_call: TRBJ2-7; cdr3_nt: TGTGCCAGCAGCCCGGGGTACTTATCCTACGAGCAGTACTTC; cdr3_aa: CASSPGYLSYEQYF
d_call: .; v_call: TRBV6-5; clone_size: .; j_call: TRBJ2-5; cdr3_nt: TGTGCCAGCAGTCAATCGGGAGAGACCCAGTACTTC; cdr3_aa: CASSQSGETQYF
d_call: .; v_call: TRBV19; clone_size: .; j_call: TRBJ1-4; cdr3_nt: TGTGCCAGTAGTCCCCGCTCGACAGAGCTCAAACTGTTTTTT; cdr3_aa: CASSPRSTELKLFF